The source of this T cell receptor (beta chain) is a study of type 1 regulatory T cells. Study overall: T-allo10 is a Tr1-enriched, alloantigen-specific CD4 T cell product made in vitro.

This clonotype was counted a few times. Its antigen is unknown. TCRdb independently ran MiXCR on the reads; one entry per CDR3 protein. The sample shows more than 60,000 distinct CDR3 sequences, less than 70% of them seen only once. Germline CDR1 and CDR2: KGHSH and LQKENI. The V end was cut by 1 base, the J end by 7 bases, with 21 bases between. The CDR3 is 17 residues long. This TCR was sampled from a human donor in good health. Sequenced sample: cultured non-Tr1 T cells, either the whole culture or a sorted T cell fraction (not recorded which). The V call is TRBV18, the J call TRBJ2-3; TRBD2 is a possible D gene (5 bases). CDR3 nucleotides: TGTGCCAGCTCACCACTCGGGCGGGCGCAGGTTACACATACGCAGTATTTT. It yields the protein CASSPLGRAQVTHTQYF.